The 14 T cell receptor beta chains below were found in one sample sequenced in a study of blood T cell repertoires in COVID-19. Measured with immunoSEQ multiplex PCR; TCRdb has only the in-frame clones, and not every one. In the table there are 190,000 or so clones, roughly four fifths of which are singletons. Input material: PBMCs or T cells enriched from blood (not recorded which). The origin of the receptors is a man aged 35 to 55 who had recovered from COVID-19.

The chain joins TRBV18 to TRBJ1-5, with D perhaps TRBD1 (6 bases). The V gene lost 2 bases and the J gene lost 4 bases, with 12 bases spanning the gap. The germline gives CDR1 KGHSH, CDR2 LQKENI. This CDR3 is 15 amino acids long. CDR3 coding DNA: TGTGCCAGCTCACCAGGGGGCACTCCTAATCAGCCCCAGCATTTT. Translated, it gives CASSPGGTPNQPQHF.

The rearrangement links TRBV7-2 to TRBJ1-3; no clear D. This CDR3 is built from 16 residues. V lost 5 bases and J 5 bases, leaving 19 bases between the germline ends. Germline V gene lookup returns CDR1 SGHTA and CDR2 FQGNSA. For the CDR3, the DNA is TGTGCCAGCAGCCCCGCGTTTCAGGCGTTGAGAAACACCATATATTTT. It is translated as CASSPAFQALRNTIYF. The whole variable domain, remainder taken from reference TRBV7-2 and TRBJ1-3, is GAGVSQSPSNKVTEKGKDVELRCDPISGHTALYWYRQSLGQGLEFLIYFQGNSAPDKSGLPSDRFSAERTGGSVSTLTIQRTQQEDSAVYLCASSPAFQALRNTIYFGEGSWLTVV.

The rearrangement uses TRBV27 and TRBJ2-2, with TRBD1 as a possible D gene (7 bases). The CDR3 has 14 residues. The V and J ends lost 9 bases and 1 base respectively, with 12 bases between them. Germline CDR1 and CDR2: MNHEY and SMNVEV (reference sequence). CDR3 loop: CASRRGLNTGELFF. DNA of the CDR3: TGTGCCAGTAGGAGGGGGCTGAACACCGGGGAGCTGTTTTTT.

This rearrangement joins TRBV15 to TRBJ1-1, with a weak D call TRBD1 (6 bases). The V gene lost 7 bases and the J gene lost 3 bases, with 15 bases spanning the gap. The CDR3 consists of 14 residues. Germline V gene sequence: CDR1 LNHNV, CDR2 YYDKDF (reference sequence). CDR3 loop: CATNEQGVHTEAFF. The CDR3 DNA reads as TGTGCCACCAACGAACAGGGAGTACACACTGAAGCTTTCTTT.

The chain joins TRBV10-2 to TRBJ1-3, with a tentative D call TRBD1 (5 bases). V dropped 4 bases and J dropped 4 bases, with 14 bases sitting between them. The CDR3 has 15 residues. The germline CDR1 and CDR2 sequences are WSHSY and SAAADI. CDR3 in amino acids: CASSVSGGKGNTIYF. CDR3 in DNA: TGCGCCAGCAGTGTGTCGGGGGGAAAAGGAAACACCATATATTTT.

This clone was observed a single time. The chain employs TRBV4-3 and TRBJ2-7, with D possibly being TRBD1 (8 bases). CDR3 length: 15 amino acids. The V end was cut by 4 bases, the J end by 7 bases, with 20 bases between. Germline CDR1 and CDR2: LGHNA and YSLEER. The CDR3 DNA follows: TGCGCCAGCAGCCCCTACGGACAGGGAGGGTATGAGCAGTACGTC. Amino acids: CASSPYGQGGYEQYV.

Only one count was recorded for this clone. This chain uses TRBV28 with TRBJ2-7; weak D call: TRBD2 (7 bases). V dropped 8 bases and J dropped 4 bases, with 21 bases sitting between them. The CDR3 is made up of 15 amino acids. Germline CDR1 and CDR2: MDHEN and SYDVKM. The CDR3 DNA reads as TGTGCCAGCGGGGGAGGGGGGACCCCTCGGTACGAGCAGTACTTC. As protein: CASGGGGTPRYEQYF.

This clone was observed a handful of times. The chain has TRBV3-1 (or the pseudogene TRBV3-2) and TRBJ1-5, with unresolved D. The CDR3 loop spans 14 amino acids. Trimming pared 0 bases from V and 5 bases from J, leaving 8 bases between. The V gene's germline CDR1 is LGHDT and CDR2 YNNKEL (reference sequence). CDR3: CASSQDLRDQPQHF. The CDR3 coding sequence is TGTGCCAGCAGCCAAGATTTAAGAGATCAGCCCCAGCATTTT.

The sample holds a few counts of this clone. This rearrangement joins TRBV4-3 to TRBJ1-1, with D possibly matching TRBD1 (5 bases). V dropped 0 bases and J dropped 1 base, with 18 bases sitting between them. Germline lookup yields CDR1 LGHNA and CDR2 YSLEER. The CDR3 sequence is 18 residues long. CDR3 in DNA: TGCGCCAGCAGCCAAGATAACGGGGGGGGTCCCTCGAACACTGAAGCTTTCTTT. It specifies CASSQDNGGGPSNTEAFF.

This chain connects TRBV5-1 to TRBJ2-6, with a weak D call TRBD2 (5 bases). CDR1 is SGHRS, CDR2 YFSETQ, per germline. This CDR3 comprises 18 residues. Trimming removed 1 base from V and 0 bases from J, with 14 bases in between. The CDR3 spells CASSLTRAEASGANVLTF. Here the CDR3 DNA reads TGCGCCAGCAGCTTGACTCGAGCGGAAGCCTCTGGGGCCAACGTCCTGACTTTC. The entire variable domain, with the rest obtained from reference TRBV5-1 and TRBJ2-6, is as follows: KAGVTQTPRYLIKTRGQQVTLSCSPISGHRSVSWYQQTPGQGLQFLFEYFSETQRNKGNFPGRFSGRQFSNSRSEMNVSTLELGDSALYLCASSLTRAEASGANVLTFGAGSRLTVL.

This clone showed up just a few times. The V call is TRBV11-3, the J call TRBJ2-1; D is perhaps TRBD2 (6 bases). CDR3 length: 15 residues. Trimming removed 1 base at V and 0 bases at J, with 7 bases between. Germline V gene data show CDR1 as SGHNT and CDR2 as YENEEA. Written as DNA, the CDR3 is TGTGCCAGCAGCTTAGCACTAGCCTCCTACAATGAGCAGTTCTTC. Its protein product is CASSLALASYNEQFF.

The chain has TRBV2 and TRBJ1-3; 9 bases map to TRBD1. V lost 6 bases to trimming and J lost 7 bases; unmatched junction nucleotides: 10. CDR3 length: 15 residues. Per the germline V gene, CDR1 is SNHLY and CDR2 is FYNNEI. In DNA, the CDR3 is TGTGCCAGCAGGGAATCCGGGACAGGGAGTAACACCATATATTTT. This sequence encodes CASRESGTGSNTIYF.

This chain joins TRBV6-5 and TRBJ2-7; 13 bases align to TRBD2. This CDR3 spans 16 amino acids. The germline V gene encodes CDR1 MNHEY and CDR2 SVGAGI. J gave up 7 bases and V 0 bases, and 6 bases lay outside the gene matches. Here the CDR3 DNA reads TGTGCCAGCAGTTACTCGGTGGGACTAGCGGGAAGGGAGCAGTACTTC. Amino acid sequence: CASSYSVGLAGREQYF.

The gene calls are TRBV6-5 and TRBJ1-3; D possibly corresponds to TRBD1 (5 bases). The V end was cut by 10 bases, the J end by 0 bases, with 13 bases between. This CDR3 spans 14 amino acids. Germline V gene sequence: CDR1 MNHEY, CDR2 SVGAGI. CDR3 sequence: CATWTPSSGNTIYF. CDR3 coding DNA: TGTGCCACCTGGACACCTAGCTCTGGAAACACCATATATTTT.